This T cell receptor beta chain was found in a study of regulatory T cells in long-lasting Graves disease. General study points: TCR diversity in persistent Graves' patients was below that of newly diagnosed ones. Persistent patients shared more public clonotypes (under 3,000) than newly diagnosed patients (about 940).

Regarding time point: persistent/refractory GD, antithyroid drugs over 5 years with positive TRAb. Researchers made the TCR library from RNA that was extracted from PBMCs. Recruitment took place at an endocrinology department in Xi'an, China. This clonotype was counted many times. Its specificity is not known. The germline gives CDR1 MDHEN, CDR2 SYDVKM. The V end was cut by 6 bases, the J end by 1 base, with 12 bases between. The CDR3 consists of 14 residues. CDR3-region Arm-PCR and iRepertoire HTBI primers produced the TCR beta libraries. TCRdb reprocessed the multiplex PCR reads with MiXCR, giving one entry per CDR3 protein. The repertoire includes about half a million distinct CDR3 sequences, approximately 22% of them detected once, and around 13% sits in the top ten.

The chain joins TRBV28 to TRBJ1-1; D gene unclear. The material sequenced was peripheral blood mononuclear cells (PBMCs), taken when the disease was refractory, from a patient treated with antithyroid drugs. This clonotype was sampled from a female donor with Graves disease. Written as DNA, the CDR3 is TGTGCCAGCAGGCTTTCAGGCACGAACACTGAAGCTTTCTTT. Its protein product is CASRLSGTNTEAFF.